The 3 T cell receptor beta chains listed next were all sequenced from one sample in a study of memory CD4+ T cells and cytomegalovirus serostatus. Data came from immunoSEQ multiplex PCR; TCRdb stores just in-frame clones and leaves some out. The sample includes about 92,000 clones, approximately 80% of them seen just once. The sort gate was single viable CD3+CD4+CD8-CD45RO+ cells for memory CD4+ T cells. Sample: memory CD4+ T cells from blood. Source of these receptors: an adult in good health and CMV-seropositive.

The chain couples TRBV6-5 to TRBJ1-2, with TRBD1 identical over 8 bases. Germline CDR1 is MNHEY and CDR2 is SVGAGI. The junction had 15 bases not matched to a gene; V was cut back by 4 bases and J by 8 bases. The CDR3 consists of 16 residues. This CDR3 reads CASSSILGGQGYGYTF. CDR3 nucleotide sequence: TGTGCCAGCAGTTCAATTCTAGGAGGACAGGGCTACGGCTACACCTTC.

This clone has just a few counts. This rearrangement joins TRBV7-6 to TRBJ2-3; D perhaps matches TRBD1 (5 bases). Germline assignment: CDR1 SGHVS and CDR2 FNYEAQ. This CDR3 spans 16 amino acids. V lost 0 bases and J lost 4, with 14 bases in between. The CDR3 reads CASSLAGARVPDTQYF. The DNA for the CDR3 is TGTGCCAGCAGCTTAGCAGGGGCCCGTGTCCCAGATACGCAGTATTTT.

J is TRBJ2-2 and V is TRBV28; D could derive from TRBD1 or TRBD2 (6 bases each). The CDR3 runs to 16 residues. V lost 7 bases and J 5 bases, leaving 20 bases between the germline ends. The V gene's germline CDR1 is MDHEN and CDR2 SYDVKM. CDR3 sequence (DNA): TGTGCCAGCACTCCCCCCGGCCGGGGGCGGACCGGGGAGCTGTTTTTT. It codes for CASTPPGRGRTGELFF.